This T cell receptor (beta chain) was sequenced during a study of PD-1 blockade in classical Hodgkin lymphoma. The repertoire was sequenced with immunoSEQ multiplex PCR; TCRdb's copy has only in-frame clones and lacks some. The sample has approximately 38,000 clones; around 80% are singletons. Germline V lookup: CDR1 SGHTA, CDR2 FQGNSA. The V gene end was trimmed by 4 bases and the J gene end by 8 bases; junction bases not matched to a gene: 12. This CDR3 spans 15 amino acids. Findings and limits, study-wide: Reports indicated that newly diagnosed patients had lower baseline TCR diversity than healthy donors did. Sources of repertoire differences remain undefined, possibly disease activity or prior therapy. Individuals initiating nivolumab under 1 year after ASCT were excluded.

Time point of the sample: cycle 4 day 1 (C4D1), after around six weeks of nivolumab. Every patient relapsed after autologous stem cell transplantation, and brentuximab vedotin exposure varied. Worth noting for this clone: As yet, its antigen is unknown.

The rearrangement joins TRBV7-2 to TRBJ1-2, with TRBD1 identical over 8 bases. The sequence was obtained from a human donor with classical Hodgkin lymphoma. The sample in question was peripheral blood mononuclear cells (PBMCs), obtained before the fourth cycle of nivolumab. In DNA form, the CDR3 reads TGTGCCAGCAGCTATTCGGGACAGGCTGTGGCGGGCTACACCTTC. Residues: CASSYSGQAVAGYTF.